This T cell receptor beta chain is drawn from a study of regulatory T cells in long-lasting Graves disease. Time point meaning: persistent/refractory GD, antithyroid drugs over 5 years with positive TRAb. After RNA was extracted from PBMCs, the TCR library was made from it. The authors built TCR beta libraries using iRepertoire HTBI primers and Arm-PCR of CDR3 regions. One entry per CDR3 protein results from TCRdb running MiXCR on the multiplex PCR reads. The sample lists roughly 300,000 distinct CDR3 sequences, around a fifth occurring once. Germline CDR1 and CDR2: SGHRS and YFSETQ. CDR3 length: 14 residues. Trimming removed 4 bases from V and 4 bases from J; junction bases left unmatched: 6.

The source was peripheral blood mononuclear cells (PBMCs), collected when the disease was refractory, from a patient treated with antithyroid drugs. The sequence was collected from a female donor with Graves disease. The chain joins TRBV5-1 to TRBJ1-2; 8 positions match TRBD1. This CDR3 is CASSRGQGIYGYTF. CDR3 nucleotide sequence: TGCGCCAGCAGCCGCGGACAGGGCATCTATGGCTACACCTTC.